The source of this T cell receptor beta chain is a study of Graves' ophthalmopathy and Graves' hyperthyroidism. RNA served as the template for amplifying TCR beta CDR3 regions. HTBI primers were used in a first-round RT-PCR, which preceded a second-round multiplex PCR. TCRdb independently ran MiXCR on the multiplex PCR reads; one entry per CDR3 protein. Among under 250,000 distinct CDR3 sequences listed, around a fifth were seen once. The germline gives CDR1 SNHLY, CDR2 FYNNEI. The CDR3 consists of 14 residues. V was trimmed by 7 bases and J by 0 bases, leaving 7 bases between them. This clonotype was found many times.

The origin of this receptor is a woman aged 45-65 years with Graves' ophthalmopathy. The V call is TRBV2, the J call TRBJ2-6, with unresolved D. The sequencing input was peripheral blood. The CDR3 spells CASTRSSGANVLTF. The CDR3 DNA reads TGTGCCAGCACAAGGTCCTCTGGGGCCAACGTCCTGACTTTC.